A few counts support the clone carrying this TCR beta chain. Its antigen is undetermined. The ends lost 5 bases at V and 6 bases at J; junction bases unmatched: 6. This CDR3 contains 13 residues. CDR1 and CDR2 (germline): LNHNV, YYDKDF (reference sequence). This specimen belongs to a study of blood T cells in healthy people across ages. Study context: Template switching retrieved approximately one barcoded beta molecule for each two T cells. Points from the study as a whole: Lack of knowledge of donor CMV status possibly confounded expanded clonotype changes.

Sample-barcoded 5' priming and a J-beta primer mix drove a second PCR of roughly 7 to 11 cycles. In TCRdb, the 5' RACE reads were re-called with MiXCR into one record per CDR3 protein. The sample has about 1.6 million distinct CDR3 sequences; roughly 30% are singletons. Material for sequencing was blood. This chain uses TRBV15 with TRBJ1-2, with 7 bases identical to TRBD1. This TCR came from a woman younger than 45 in good health. CDR3 sequence: CATSEGQRNGYTF. The DNA for the CDR3 is TGTGCCACCAGCGAGGGACAGAGGAATGGCTACACCTTC.